This T cell receptor (beta chain) originates from a study of blood T cell repertoires in COVID-19. This CDR3 region has 15 residues. V lost 0 bases and J 0 bases, leaving 7 bases between the germline ends. Germline assignment: CDR1 SGDLS and CDR2 YYNGEE. Profiled with immunoSEQ multiplex PCR; TCRdb holds only in-frame clones, not every one. Among roughly 160,000 clones listed, roughly 88% were seen once. This sequence originates from a man aged 80 or over with COVID-19, enrolled during active disease. This rearrangement joins TRBV9 to TRBJ1-5; D remains ambiguous. Sequencing was done on a sample of peripheral blood. CDR3 coding DNA: TGTGCCAGCAGCGTAGCCGTAGATAGCAATCAGCCCCAGCATTTT. Translated: CASSVAVDSNQPQHF.